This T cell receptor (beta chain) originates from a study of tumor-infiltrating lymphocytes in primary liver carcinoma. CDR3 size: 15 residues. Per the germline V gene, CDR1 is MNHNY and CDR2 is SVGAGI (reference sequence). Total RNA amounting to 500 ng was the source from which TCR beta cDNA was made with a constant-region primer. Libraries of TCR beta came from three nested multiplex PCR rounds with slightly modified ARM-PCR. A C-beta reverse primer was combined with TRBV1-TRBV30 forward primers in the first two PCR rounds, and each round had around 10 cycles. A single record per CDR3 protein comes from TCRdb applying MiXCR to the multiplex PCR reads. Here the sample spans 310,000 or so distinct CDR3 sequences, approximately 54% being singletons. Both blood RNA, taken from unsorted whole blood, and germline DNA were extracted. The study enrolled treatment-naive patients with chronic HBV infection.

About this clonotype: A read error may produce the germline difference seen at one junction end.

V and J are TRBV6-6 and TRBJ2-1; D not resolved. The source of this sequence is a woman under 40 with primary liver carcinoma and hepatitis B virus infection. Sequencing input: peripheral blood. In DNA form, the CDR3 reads TGTGCCAGTAGTTACTCCGGAGATCGTCCCAATGAGAAGTTCTTC. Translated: CASSYSGDRPNEKFF.